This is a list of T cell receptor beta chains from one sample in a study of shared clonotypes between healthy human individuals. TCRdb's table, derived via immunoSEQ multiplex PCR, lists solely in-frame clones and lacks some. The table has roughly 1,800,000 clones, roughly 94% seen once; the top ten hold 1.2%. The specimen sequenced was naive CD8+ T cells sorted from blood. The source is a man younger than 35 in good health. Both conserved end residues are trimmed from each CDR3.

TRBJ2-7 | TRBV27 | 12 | ASSFGAPSYEQY
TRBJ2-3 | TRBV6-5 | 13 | ASSYSEQGTDTQY
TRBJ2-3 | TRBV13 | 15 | ASSLGLPSGGTDTQY
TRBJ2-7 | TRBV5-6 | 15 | ASSNPGQGSPRYEQY
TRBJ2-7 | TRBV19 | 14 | ASSQGLAGSPYEQY
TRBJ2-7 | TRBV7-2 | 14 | ASSFNRDRGSYEQY
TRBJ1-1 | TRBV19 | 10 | ASSITGGSAF
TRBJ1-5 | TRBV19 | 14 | ASSIAGTYSNQPQH
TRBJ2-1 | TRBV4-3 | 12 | ASSQGLLVDEQF
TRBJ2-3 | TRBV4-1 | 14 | ASSQEQAGNTDTQY
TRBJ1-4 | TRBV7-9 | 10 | ASSSTSEKLF
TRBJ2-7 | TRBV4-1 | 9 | ASSPGHEQY
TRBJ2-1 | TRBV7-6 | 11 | ASSLEGGYEQF
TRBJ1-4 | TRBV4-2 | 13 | ASSQAESLNEKLF
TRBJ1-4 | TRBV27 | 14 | ASSLGPGATNEKLF
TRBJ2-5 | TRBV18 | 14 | ASSPAVRGLGETQY
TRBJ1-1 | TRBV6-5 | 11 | ASFPPGHTEAF
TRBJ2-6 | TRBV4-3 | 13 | ASSQAIPGANVLT
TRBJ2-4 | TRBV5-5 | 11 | ASSLIGSNIQY
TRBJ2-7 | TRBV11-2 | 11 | ASSLDPAFEQY
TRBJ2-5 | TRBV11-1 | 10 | ASSLEGETQY
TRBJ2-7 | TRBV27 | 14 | ASRTFGWEGSYEQY
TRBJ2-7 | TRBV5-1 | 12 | ASSWVGRDYEQY
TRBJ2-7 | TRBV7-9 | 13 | ASSPTSGAPYEQY
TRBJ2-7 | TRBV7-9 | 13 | ASSSVGDRSYEQY
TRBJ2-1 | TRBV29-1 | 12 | SVLTSGGYNEQF
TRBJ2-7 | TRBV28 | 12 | ATSRFGLKDEQY
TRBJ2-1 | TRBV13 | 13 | ASSLGQGSFGEQF
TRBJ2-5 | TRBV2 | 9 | ASKYQETQY
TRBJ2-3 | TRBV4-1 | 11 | ASRQAGDDTQY
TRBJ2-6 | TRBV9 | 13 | ASSPGGAGANVLT
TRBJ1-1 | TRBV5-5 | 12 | ASSKGQGNTEAF